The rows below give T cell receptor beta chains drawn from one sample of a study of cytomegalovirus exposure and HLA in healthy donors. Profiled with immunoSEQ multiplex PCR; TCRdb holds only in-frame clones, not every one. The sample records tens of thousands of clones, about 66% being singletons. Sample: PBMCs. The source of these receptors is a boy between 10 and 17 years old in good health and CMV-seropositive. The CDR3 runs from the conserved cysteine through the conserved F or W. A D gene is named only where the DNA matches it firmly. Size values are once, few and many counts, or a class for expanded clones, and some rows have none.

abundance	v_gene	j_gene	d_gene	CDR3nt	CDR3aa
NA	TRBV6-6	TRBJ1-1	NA	TGTGCCAGCAGTTACTCATCCACCCAGGGGACTGAAGCTTTCTTT	CASSYSSTQGTEAFF
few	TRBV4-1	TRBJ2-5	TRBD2	TGCGCCAGCAGCCAAGTAGCGGGAGCCCAAGAGACCCAGTACTTC	CASSQVAGAQETQYF
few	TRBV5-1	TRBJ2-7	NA	TGCGCCAGCAGCTTGGTGGCGGGATCCTACGAGCAGTACTTC	CASSLVAGSYEQYF
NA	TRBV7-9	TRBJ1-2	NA	TGTTCCAGCAGCTCCCGGAGGTATGGCTACACCTTC	CSSSSRRYGYTF
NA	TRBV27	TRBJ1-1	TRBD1	TGTGCCAGCACCGGACAGGGGAGGACTGAAGCTTTCTTT	CASTGQGRTEAFF
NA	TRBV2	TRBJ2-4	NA	TGTGCCAGCAGTGAAGTCGCCGCGCCCCTTAGCATTCAGTACTTC	CASSEVAAPLSIQYF
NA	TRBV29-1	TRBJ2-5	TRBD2	TGCAGCGTTGAAGATCGACGGCGGCTAGCGGTTCAAGAGACCCAGTACTTC	CSVEDRRRLAVQETQYF
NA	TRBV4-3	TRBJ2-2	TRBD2	TGCGCCAGCAGCCAACGCGTTGCGGGAGGCTGGAACACCGGGGAGCTGTTTTTT	CASSQRVAGGWNTGELFF
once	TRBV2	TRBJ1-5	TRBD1	TGTGCCAGCAGGGACAGGGGGCCTCAGCCCCAGCATTTT	CASRDRGPQPQHF
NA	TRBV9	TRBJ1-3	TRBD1	TGTGCCAGCAGCGAAGGACAGGGGATATACGGAAACACCATATATTTT	CASSEGQGIYGNTIYF
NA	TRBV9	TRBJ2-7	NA	TGTGCCAGCAGCTTCGAAGGAGGGTGCTCCTACGAGCAGTACTTC	CASSFEGGCSYEQYF
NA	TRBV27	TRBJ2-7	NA	TGTGCCAGCAGCTGGGGCCAGGGCTACGAGCAGTACTTC	CASSWGQGYEQYF
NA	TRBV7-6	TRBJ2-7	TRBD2	TGTGCCAGCAGCTTAGTTAGCGGGGGGATCTACGAGCAGTACTTC	CASSLVSGGIYEQYF
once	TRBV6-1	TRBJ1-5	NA	TGTGCCAGCAGTGAGCTCTCAGGGGACAATCAGCCCCAGCATTTT	CASSELSGDNQPQHF
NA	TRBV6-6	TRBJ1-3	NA	TGTGCCAGCAGTTTACCCCCGGGACAAGGAAACACCATATATTTT	CASSLPPGQGNTIYF
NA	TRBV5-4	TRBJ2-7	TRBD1	TGTGCCAGCAGCTTCGGGACAGCTGCTTACGAGCAGTACTTC	CASSFGTAAYEQYF
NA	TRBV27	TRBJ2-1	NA	TGTGCCAGCAGTTTTCTCCTTACTAGCACGGATGAGCAGTTCTTC	CASSFLLTSTDEQFF
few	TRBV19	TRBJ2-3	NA	TGTGCCAGTAGTCCCGATAAAGTTCTTGGGACATTAGATAGCACAGATACGCAGTATTTT	CASSPDKVLGTLDSTDTQYF
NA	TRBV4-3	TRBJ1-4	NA	TGCGCCAGCAGCCAAGATCGGGGTGCCAATGAAAAACTGTTTTTT	CASSQDRGANEKLFF
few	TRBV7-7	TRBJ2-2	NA	TGTGCCAGCAGCCCCCAGGCAGGGATCACCGGGGAGCTGTTTTTT	CASSPQAGITGELFF
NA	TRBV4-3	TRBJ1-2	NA	TGCGCCAGCAGCCAAGATCGGGGGACCGACTACTATGGCTACCCCTTC	CASSQDRGTDYYGYPF
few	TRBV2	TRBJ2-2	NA	TGTGCCAGCAGGGACCGACTAGTAGGTCGCGACACCGGGGAGCTGTTTTTT	CASRDRLVGRDTGELFF
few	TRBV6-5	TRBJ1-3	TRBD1	TGTGCCAGCAGGGACAGGTTCTCTGGAAACACCATATATTTT	CASRDRFSGNTIYF
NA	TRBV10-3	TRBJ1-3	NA	TGTGCCATCAGTGAGGGGCAAAGCTCTGGAAACACCATATATTTT	CAISEGQSSGNTIYF